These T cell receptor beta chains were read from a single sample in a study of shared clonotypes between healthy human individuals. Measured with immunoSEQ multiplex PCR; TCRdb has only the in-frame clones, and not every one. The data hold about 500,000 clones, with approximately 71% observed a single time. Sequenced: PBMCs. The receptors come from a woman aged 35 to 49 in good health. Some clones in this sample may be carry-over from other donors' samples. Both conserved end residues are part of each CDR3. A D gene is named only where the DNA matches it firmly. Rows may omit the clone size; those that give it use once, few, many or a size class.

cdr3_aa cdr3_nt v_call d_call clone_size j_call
CASSLGPGEKLFF TGCGCCAGCAGCTTGGGTCCGGGAGAAAAACTGTTTTTT TRBV5-1 - - TRBJ1-4
CASSDGTGAGELFF TGTGCCAGCAGTGACGGGACAGGCGCCGGGGAGCTGTTTTTT TRBV2 TRBD1 - TRBJ2-2
CASSFRGLSYNEQFF TGTGCCAGCAGCTTCCGGGGGCTCTCCTACAATGAGCAGTTCTTC TRBV5-8 - - TRBJ2-1
CASNGQGARYGYTF TGTGCCAGCAACGGACAGGGGGCACGGTATGGCTACACCTTC TRBV9 TRBD1 - TRBJ1-2
CATSGVQETQYF TGTGCTACTAGCGGAGTTCAAGAGACCCAGTACTTC TRBV5-4 TRBD2 - TRBJ2-5
CASRPGHANTGELFF TGTGCCAGTAGGCCGGGACACGCGAACACCGGGGAGCTGTTTTTT TRBV19 - - TRBJ2-2
CASSARGVGTEAFF TGTGCCAGCAGCGCTAGGGGCGTTGGCACTGAAGCTTTCTTT TRBV6-1 - - TRBJ1-1
CASRAGRNNEQFF TGTGCCAGCAGGGCGGGCCGCAACAATGAGCAGTTCTTC TRBV2 - - TRBJ2-1
CASSQTEGLAGVETQYF TGCGCCAGCAGCCAAACGGAGGGACTGGCGGGCGTGGAGACCCAGTACTTC TRBV4-1 - - TRBJ2-5
CASSVGPGQYYEQYF TGTGCCAGCAGCGTAGGTCCCGGCCAATACTACGAGCAGTACTTC TRBV9 - - TRBJ2-7
CAWSINGVYGNEKLFF TGTGCCTGGAGTATAAACGGGGTCTATGGTAATGAAAAACTGTTTTTT TRBV30 - once TRBJ1-4
CASSEALDSPSQYF TGTGCCAGCAGTGAAGCTCTGGACTCCCCGTCGCAGTATTTT TRBV2 - - TRBJ2-3
CASSSRLAGGGEQFF TGTGCCAGCAGCTCACGACTAGCGGGAGGGGGTGAGCAGTTCTTC TRBV9 TRBD2 - TRBJ2-1
CAISGETGGYEQYF TGTGCCATCAGCGGAGAAACAGGGGGCTACGAGCAGTACTTC TRBV10-3 TRBD1 many TRBJ2-7
CASSFPGDTDTQYF TGTGCCAGCAGCTTTCCGGGGGACACAGATACGCAGTATTTT TRBV7-8 - - TRBJ2-3
CASSLTGPPDEQFF TGCGCCAGCAGCTTGACGGGGCCCCCAGATGAGCAGTTCTTC TRBV5-1 - many TRBJ2-1
CASSQTGQVKETQYF TGTGCCAGCAGTCAAACGGGACAGGTAAAAGAGACCCAGTACTTC TRBV27 TRBD1 - TRBJ2-5
CASSPSLTWETQYF TGTGCCAGTAGTCCGAGTCTCACCTGGGAGACCCAGTACTTC TRBV19 - many TRBJ2-5
CASSYQQGSGEQYF TGTGCCAGCAGCTACCAACAGGGGTCGGGGGAGCAGTACTTC TRBV2 TRBD1 once TRBJ2-7
CAWSATASNQPQHF TGTGCCTGGAGCGCTACTGCGAGCAATCAGCCCCAGCATTTT TRBV30 - - TRBJ1-5
CASSPPGLWEETQYF TGTGCCAGCAGCCCTCCGGGTCTTTGGGAAGAGACCCAGTACTTC TRBV7-9 - - TRBJ2-5
CSVAVGTASSYEQYF TGCAGCGTTGCCGTCGGGACAGCTAGCTCCTACGAGCAGTACTTC TRBV29-1 TRBD1 - TRBJ2-7
CASSQDQASGNTIYF TGCGCCAGCAGCCAAGATCAGGCTTCTGGAAACACCATATATTTT TRBV4-3 - - TRBJ1-3
CASSPGNGEAFF TGTGCCAGCAGCCCAGGAAACGGCGAAGCTTTCTTT TRBV11-3 - - TRBJ1-1
CASSLGPAVRGDTQYF TGTGCCAGCAGCTTGGGGCCCGCGGTCCGGGGAGATACGCAGTATTTT TRBV5-6 - - TRBJ2-3
CASRTTPGGEYEQYF TGTGCCAGCAGAACCACCCCCGGGGGGGAGTACGAGCAGTACTTC TRBV5-6 TRBD2 - TRBJ2-7
CAWSVRSPGATDTQYF TGTGCCTGGAGTGTGAGGAGCCCCGGGGCCACAGATACGCAGTATTTT TRBV30 - - TRBJ2-3
CSVPSRESF TGCAGTGTCCCGAGTAGGGAAAGCTTC TRBV20-1 - - TRBJ1-2
CASSAAGPTDTQYF TGTGCCAGCTCAGCAGCGGGACCCACAGATACGCAGTATTTT TRBV18 TRBD2 - TRBJ2-3
CASSSGQGGYTF TGTGCCAGCAGCTCGGGACAGGGAGGCTACACCTTC TRBV9 TRBD1 - TRBJ1-2
CASSLLAGTGELFF TGCGCCAGCAGCTTGCTAGCCGGCACCGGGGAGCTGTTTTTT TRBV5-1 - - TRBJ2-2
CAISESGRGSNQPQHF TGTGCCATCAGTGAGTCGGGGAGGGGTAGCAATCAGCCCCAGCATTTT TRBV10-3 - - TRBJ1-5
CASSYDGRSDTQYF TGTGCCAGCAGTTACGATGGGAGATCAGATACGCAGTATTTT TRBV6-5 - - TRBJ2-3
CASSLDRVDTGELFF TGCGCCAGCAGCTTGGACAGGGTCGACACCGGGGAGCTGTTTTTT TRBV5-1 - - TRBJ2-2
CASSPGTLRDSPLHF TGCGCCAGCAGCCCCGGGACCTTAAGGGATTCACCCCTCCACTTT TRBV5-1 - many TRBJ1-6
CASSPQGGGTDTQYF TGTGCCAGCAGCCCCCAGGGGGGGGGCACAGATACGCAGTATTTT TRBV5-4 - few TRBJ2-3
CASSADRGNNQPQHF TGTGCCAGCAGTGCGGACAGGGGAAACAATCAGCCCCAGCATTTT TRBV28 TRBD1 - TRBJ1-5